This T cell receptor (beta chain) derives from a study of esophageal squamous cell carcinoma under preoperative chemotherapy. Overall study findings and caveats: Peripheral T cells migrating into the tumor appeared to partly supply post-treatment tumor-infiltrating lymphocytes. After chemotherapy, TCR diversity rose significantly in peripheral T cells but not in tumor-infiltrating lymphocytes.

Time point in this sample: before preoperative PTX-NDP chemotherapy. Germline CDR1 MNHNS, CDR2 SASEGT. The ends were cut back, 6 bases at V and 6 bases at J, with 13 bases in the middle. The CDR3 is 13 residues long. This clonotype was observed a handful of times. What it binds is not known. TCRdb independently ran MiXCR on the PCR reads; one entry per CDR3 protein. The data show about 15,000 distinct CDR3 sequences, approximately 50% seen once. The sequence was collected from a human donor with esophageal squamous cell carcinoma. The donor label of this sample is uncertain. The V call is TRBV6-1, the J call TRBJ2-3, with TRBD1 as a possible D gene (5 bases). Sample collection occurred from a patient given preoperative chemotherapy. CDR3: CASSKQVPDTQYF. The CDR3 nucleotides are TGTGCCAGCAGCAAACAGGTGCCTGATACGCAGTATTTT.